This note documents a single TCR beta chain sequence. Its specificity is not known. The sample originates from a study of T cells in Graves' hyperthyroidism and ophthalmopathy. The study's findings and limits: It was a median around 6 months before onset that the model predicted ophthalmopathy.

The CDR3 loop spans 15 amino acids. The V and J ends lost 2 bases and 2 bases respectively, with 10 bases between them. The germline gives CDR1 MNHEY, CDR2 SVGAGI. Lactation, pregnancy, other autoimmune disease or uncontrolled infection led to exclusion of patients. Diagnoses were established using clinical symptoms, serum thyroxine and TRAb, thyroid ultrasound and orbital computed tomography. Fresh peripheral blood, approximately 10 ml, was the source of the PBMCs. Amplified TCR beta CDR3 regions came from RNA transcripts. Carried out on the TCR CDR3, a first-round RT-PCR used the HTBI primer set. TCRdb redid the calling of the multiplex PCR reads with MiXCR, one entry per CDR3 protein. Among almost 500,000 distinct CDR3 sequences listed, approximately 22% were seen once.

This receptor was taken from a woman in her 70s with Graves' ophthalmopathy. Sequencing was carried out using blood. This chain connects TRBV6-5 to TRBJ1-5; D unresolved. CDR3 residues: CASSYEGKGNQPQHF. DNA of the CDR3: TGTGCCAGCAGTTACGAGGGTAAGGGCAATCAGCCCCAGCATTTT.